This TCR beta chain was obtained from a study of blood T cell repertoires in COVID-19 (dated by TCRdb to 2018 to 2021). Regarding the complete study: Samples from collaborators originated in the United States, Italy and Spain and spanned both the acute and convalescent phases of COVID-19. The repertoires were released in a freely available public database meant as a resource for research on the immune response to SARS-CoV-2. Samples came from the ongoing ImmuneRACE study (first 160 participants) plus 1,254 subjects from 6 global collaborators. Deeply sampled blood TCRbeta repertoires from subjects exposed to, actively infected with, or recovered from COVID-19 were included in the dataset. HLA class I and class II types, where available, came from metadata supplied by the sample provider rather than from assay-based typing. The sample metadata nearly always contained a de-identified subject ID, COVID-19 status, age in years and sex. The material from the prospective study consisted of cDNA or gDNA derived from T cells, B-cell-depleted T cells, or PBMCs.

Each collaborating institution followed its own protocols to collect whole blood in K2EDTA tubes. For TCRbeta analysis, collaborators shipped samples in one of three forms: frozen whole blood, isolated PBMCs, or DNA extracted from either of those sample types. TCRbeta CDR3 regions were amplified from genomic DNA using the immunoSEQ Assay, a bias-controlled multiplex PCR. The study's processing was this. Nucleated cell counts per sample were estimated from amplification of reference gene primers within the assay. Sequence reads were collapsed and filtered to measure the absolute abundance of every unique TCRbeta CDR3 rearrangement. For each sample, productive Simpson clonality was calculated as the square root of Simpson's diversity index across productive rearrangements. TCRdb provides this immuneACCESS table in a form limited to in-frame rearrangements. Some clones are lacking; in checked studies, under half of them reflect an unresolved V gene, and why the rest are absent is not known. V, J and clone size are taken as reported in that table, and D and trimming were inferred from the DNA itself. For this sample there are 60,000 or so clones; 78% appear just once. Together, the top ten hold over 4% of the sample.

The germline V gene (reference sequence) gives CDR1 as LNHNV and CDR2 as YYDKDF. The cysteine opens and the phenylalanine closes a CDR3 of 15 amino acids. Just the 45-base CDR3 DNA is kept, in frame starting at base 1. Trimming costs V 8 bases and J 0 bases, and their ends lie 14 bases apart. Broader findings and caveats from the paper: The amount of clinical and demographic metadata varied by source and participant and was provided uncurated.

A remark on this clone: Its antigen is currently not known. Within one base of it there is no much larger clone, and no base qualities were kept.

The chain is assembled from TRBV15 and TRBJ1-5; perhaps TRBD1 is the D gene, with 5 bases matching. Material for sequencing was peripheral blood. The TCR sequence derives from a human donor in a cohort sampled during active COVID-19. This receptor carries the CDR3 CATAEGAGSNQPQHF. The DNA is as follows: TGTGCCACCGCGGAAGGGGCAGGTAGCAATCAGCCCCAGCATTTT.